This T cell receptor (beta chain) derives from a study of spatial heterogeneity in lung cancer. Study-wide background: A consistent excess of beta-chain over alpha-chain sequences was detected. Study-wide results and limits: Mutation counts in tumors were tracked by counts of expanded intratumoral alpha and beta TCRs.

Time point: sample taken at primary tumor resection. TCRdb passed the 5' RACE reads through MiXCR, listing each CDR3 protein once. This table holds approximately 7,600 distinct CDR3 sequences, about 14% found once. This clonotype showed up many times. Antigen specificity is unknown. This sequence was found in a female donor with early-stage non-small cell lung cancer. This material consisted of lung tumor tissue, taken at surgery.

DNA of the CDR3: TGTGCCAGCAGCCCAGGGGTCTTTAATGAAAAACTGTTTTTT. This gives the protein CASSPGVFNEKLFF. This chain joins TRBV7-2 and TRBJ1-4; a weak D match, TRBD1 (6 bases). This CDR3 has 14 amino acids. V lost 5 bases, J lost 4 bases, and 11 bases lay in between. Germline values: CDR1 SGHTA, CDR2 FQGNSA.